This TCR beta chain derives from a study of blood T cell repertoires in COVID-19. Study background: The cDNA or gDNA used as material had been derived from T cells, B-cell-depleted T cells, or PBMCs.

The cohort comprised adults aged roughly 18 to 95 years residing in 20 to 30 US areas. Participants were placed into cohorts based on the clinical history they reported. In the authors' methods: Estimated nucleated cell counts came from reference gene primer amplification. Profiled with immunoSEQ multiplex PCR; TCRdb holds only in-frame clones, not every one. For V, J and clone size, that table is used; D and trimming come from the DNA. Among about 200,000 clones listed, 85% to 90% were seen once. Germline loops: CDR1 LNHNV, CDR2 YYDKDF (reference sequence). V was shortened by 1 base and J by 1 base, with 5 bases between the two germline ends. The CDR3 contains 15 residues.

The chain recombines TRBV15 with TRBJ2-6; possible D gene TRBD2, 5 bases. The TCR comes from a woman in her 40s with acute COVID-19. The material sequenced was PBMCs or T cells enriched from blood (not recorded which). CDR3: CATSRGGSGANVLTF. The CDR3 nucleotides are TGTGCCACCAGCAGAGGAGGGTCTGGGGCCAACGTCCTGACTTTC.